This T cell receptor (beta chain) was sequenced during a study of T cell repertoires in cytomegalovirus infection. The study's findings and limits: There were HLA-C-restricted CMV-specific TCR beta clonotypes dominating the ex vivo response.

The V gene end was trimmed by 3 bases and the J gene end by 4 bases; junction bases not matched to a gene: 6. The CDR3 is 15 residues long. Germline V gene sequence: CDR1 SGHNT, CDR2 YYREEE (reference sequence). To note about this clonotype: Antigen specificity is unknown.

In TCRdb, the reads were re-called with MiXCR into one record per CDR3 protein. The sample holds over 85,000 distinct CDR3 sequences, 16% seen once. The J gene is TRBJ2-1, the V gene TRBV5-4; 8 nucleotides agree with TRBD2. Sequenced input: PBMCs. The clonotype comes from a human donor in good health (CMV status not recorded). Some clones in this sample may be carry-over from other donors' samples. CDR3 loop: CASSSGTSVYNEQFF. The CDR3 coding sequence is TGTGCCAGCAGCTCCGGGACTAGTGTATACAATGAGCAGTTCTTC.